Presented here are 18 T cell receptor beta chains from one specimen sequenced in a study of blood T cell repertoires in COVID-19. Method: immunoSEQ multiplex PCR; TCRdb's copy keeps in-frame clones and lacks some. The sample holds a few hundred thousand clones, around 90% seen once. What was sequenced was PBMCs or T cells enriched from blood (not recorded which). The source is a human donor in a cohort exposed to, infected with or recovered from COVID-19 (not recorded which). The donor label of this sample is uncertain.

The chain couples TRBV6-2 or TRBV6-3 to TRBJ2-3, with 8 bases fitting TRBD2. The CDR3 is 14 residues long. V shed 5 bases, J shed 3 bases, and the junction held 4 bases outside the gene matches. The germline gives CDR1 MNHEY, CDR2 SVGEGT. DNA of the CDR3: TGTGCCAGCAGTCCCGCGGGGGGTACAGATACGCAGTATTTT. This sequence encodes CASSPAGGTDTQYF.

The chain links TRBV21-1 to TRBJ2-7; the table's D call, TRBD1, was not checked against the DNA. TRBV21-1 constitutes a pseudogene. The CDR3 has 14 residues. The CDR3: CASSPRTGGYEQYF. The CDR3, as DNA: TGTGCCAGCAGCCCTAGGACAGGGGGGTACGAGCAGTACTTC.

The chain combines TRBV30 with TRBJ2-7; 7 nucleotides align to TRBD1. This CDR3 has 13 residues. The V gene's germline CDR1 is GTSNPN and CDR2 SVGIG (reference sequence). The V gene end was trimmed by 3 bases and the J gene end by 6 bases; junction bases not matched to a gene: 8. The CDR3 bases are TGTGCCTGGAGGAGACAGGGCTCCGCCGAGCAGTACTTC. Translating gives CAWRRQGSAEQYF.

The gene calls are TRBV12-3 or TRBV12-4 and TRBJ1-1; D unresolved. The germline V and J ends were trimmed by 2 bases and 5 bases, with 6 bases remaining between them. The CDR3 loop spans 12 amino acids. CDR3 nucleotides: TGTGCCAGCAGTTTAACGGGTACTGAAGCTTTCTTT. This gives the protein CASSLTGTEAFF.

This chain links TRBV18 with TRBJ1-6; D might be TRBD1 (5 bases). With 5 bases removed from V and 0 bases from J, the gap between germline ends came to 17 bases. Germline V gene data show CDR1 as KGHSH and CDR2 as LQKENI. The CDR3 is made up of 18 amino acids. The chain's CDR3 is CASSATVSLSSYNSPLHF. Written as DNA, the CDR3 is TGTGCCAGCTCAGCGACAGTCTCCTTAAGCTCCTATAATTCACCCCTCCACTTT.

The rearrangement uses TRBV4-1 and TRBJ1-2; TRBD1 aligns across 7 bases. The CDR3 totals 16 residues. Per the germline V gene, CDR1 is MGHRA and CDR2 is YSYEKL. V dropped 1 base and J dropped 5; count of bases not matched to a gene: 10. Written as DNA, the CDR3 is TGCGCCAGCAGCCAAGGACCTCAGGGGGGAATTTATGGCTACACCTTC. It codes for CASSQGPQGGIYGYTF.

In nucleotides, the CDR3 is TGTGCCAGCAGCCCGGGACAGGGCTATCAGCCCCAGCATTTT. Amino acids: CASSPGQGYQPQHF. The chain couples TRBV5-5 to TRBJ1-5, with 9 bases that match TRBD1. Germline V gene sequence: CDR1 SGHKS, CDR2 YYEKEE (reference sequence). With 4 bases clipped from V and 5 bases from J, the junction kept 4 bases outside the gene matches. The CDR3 has 14 residues.

The V and J genes are TRBV24-1 and TRBJ2-3, with 9 nucleotides matching TRBD2. Unmatched junction bases numbered 5, after V lost 1 base and J lost 4 bases. The germline V gene encodes CDR1 KGHDR and CDR2 SFDVKD. This CDR3 comprises 16 residues. The CDR3 protein is CATSDLGSGGSDTQYF. As DNA, the CDR3 is TGTGCCACCAGTGATTTAGGTAGCGGGGGATCAGATACGCAGTATTTT.

The chain links TRBV24-1 to TRBJ1-2, with a possible D match to TRBD1 (6 bases). CDR1 is KGHDR, CDR2 SFDVKD, per germline. The CDR3 consists of 15 residues. V gave up 4 bases and J gave up 0 bases, with 11 bases separating them. CDR3 nucleotide sequence: TGTGCCACCAGTGACCCCGGGACAACTAACTATGGCTACACCTTC. It codes for CATSDPGTTNYGYTF.

This clone has just one count. This chain joins TRBV5-1 and TRBJ2-1; 7 nucleotides agree with TRBD1. The CDR3 is 12 amino acids. V shed 2 bases, J shed 9 bases, and the junction held 2 bases outside the gene matches. Germline V CDR1 and CDR2: SGHRS, YFSETQ. The CDR3 here is CASSFRGIEQFF. DNA for the CDR3: TGCGCCAGCAGCTTCAGGGGGATTGAGCAGTTCTTC. Full variable domain (missing parts from reference TRBV5-1 and TRBJ2-1): KAGVTQTPRYLIKTRGQQVTLSCSPISGHRSVSWYQQTPGQGLQFLFEYFSETQRNKGNFPGRFSGRQFSNSRSEMNVSTLELGDSALYLCASSFRGIEQFFGPGTRLTVL.

The DNA of the CDR3 is TGCGCCAGCAGTGAGACGGCGCAGGGAGGTGCAAGCTCCTATAATTCACCCCTCCACTTT. It specifies CASSETAQGGASSYNSPLHF. The rearrangement links TRBV10-2 to TRBJ1-6, with D tentatively TRBD1 (5 bases). V was cut by 2 bases and J by 0 bases, with 20 bases left in between. The CDR3 has 20 amino acids. CDR1 and CDR2 (germline): WSHSY, SAAADI.

The V gene is TRBV4-1, the J gene TRBJ2-3; 11 bases match TRBD2. CDR3 length equals 17 residues. The V and J ends lost 1 base and 7 bases, in that order; junction bases with no gene match: 10. Germline V lookup: CDR1 MGHRA, CDR2 YSYEKL. The CDR3 nucleotides are TGCGCCAGCAGCCAAGCGGAGATAGCGGGGGGGCGTAATACGCAGTATTTT. Translating it yields CASSQAEIAGGRNTQYF.

V gene TRBV14 combines with J gene TRBJ1-6; 8 bases are a match to TRBD1. From germline, CDR1 is SGHDN and CDR2 FVKESK. The CDR3 has 20 amino acids. With V trimmed by 2 bases and J by 5 bases, 17 bases remained unmatched. The CDR3 loop reads CASSQTFGQGFFHDNSPLHF. The CDR3 DNA is TGTGCCAGCAGCCAAACCTTTGGACAGGGTTTCTTCCATGATAATTCACCCCTCCACTTT. The complete variable domain, with remaining parts taken from reference TRBV14 and TRBJ1-6, reads EAGVTQFPSHSVIEKGQTVTLRCDPISGHDNLYWYRRVMGKEIKFLLHFVKESKQDESGMPNNRFLAERTGGTYSTLKVQPAELEDSGVYFCASSQTFGQGFFHDNSPLHFGNGTRLTVT.

The V call is TRBV5-1, the J call TRBJ1-4, with 9 bases lining up with TRBD1. V lost 0 bases to trimming and J lost 8 bases; unmatched junction nucleotides: 8. Germline CDR1 and CDR2: SGHRS and YFSETQ. CDR3 length: 16 amino acids. The CDR3 here is CASSLGPQGAREKLFF. DNA of the CDR3: TGCGCCAGCAGCTTGGGTCCACAGGGGGCCCGGGAAAAACTGTTTTTT. Full variable domain (missing parts from reference TRBV5-1 and TRBJ1-4): KAGVTQTPRYLIKTRGQQVTLSCSPISGHRSVSWYQQTPGQGLQFLFEYFSETQRNKGNFPGRFSGRQFSNSRSEMNVSTLELGDSALYLCASSLGPQGAREKLFFGSGTQLSVL.

V is TRBV19 and J is TRBJ1-2; D gene uncertain. CDR1 LNHDA and CDR2 SQIVND come from the germline V gene (reference sequence). Deletions cut 3 bases from V and 2 bases from J, with 10 bases between. The CDR3 sequence is 14 residues long. The CDR3 nucleotides are TGTGCCAGTAGTATCGGAGGGTTGAACTATGGCTACACCTTC. It yields the protein CASSIGGLNYGYTF. Full variable domain (missing parts from reference TRBV19 and TRBJ1-2): DGGITQSPKYLFRKEGQNVTLSCEQNLNHDAMYWYRQDPGQGLRLIYYSQIVNDFQKGDIAEGYSVSREKKESFPLTVTSAQKNPTAFYLCASSIGGLNYGYTFGSGTRLTVV.

J is TRBJ1-6 and V is TRBV7-9; D is perhaps TRBD1 (6 bases). V lost 4 bases and J lost 7, with 11 bases in between. The CDR3 contains 14 residues. The V gene's germline CDR1 is SEHNR and CDR2 FQNEAQ (reference sequence). The CDR3 nucleotides read TGTGCCAGCAGCTCAGGGGCTGGGAATTCACCCCTCCACTTT. It specifies CASSSGAGNSPLHF.

The chain employs TRBV6-2 or TRBV6-3 and TRBJ2-4, with D perhaps TRBD1 (6 bases). Germline V gene data show CDR1 as MNHEY and CDR2 as SVGEGT. The CDR3 runs to 20 residues. Between the trimmed V and J ends, which lost 0 bases and 3 bases, there was a span of 24 bases. The CDR3 nucleotides are TGTGCCAGCAGTTACTCCTCCCAGGGGTCTGGGGTCCCCGGCAAAAACATTCAGTACTTC. It encodes CASSYSSQGSGVPGKNIQYF.

The gene calls are TRBV2 and TRBJ2-7; possible D gene TRBD1, 6 bases. The CDR3 length is 13 residues. CDR1 and CDR2 from the germline V gene are SNHLY and FYNNEI. V dropped 5 bases and J dropped 3 bases, with 11 bases sitting between them. For the CDR3, the DNA is TGTGCCAGCAGTCGGACAGACCTCTACGAGCAGTACTTC. It yields the protein CASSRTDLYEQYF. Supplemented by reference TRBV2 and TRBJ2-7, the full variable domain reads EPEVTQTPSHQVTQMGQEVILRCVPISNHLYFYWYRQILGQKVEFLVSFYNNEISEKSEIFDDQFSVERPDGSNFTLKIRSTKLEDSAMYFCASSRTDLYEQYFGPGTRLTVT.